Below are 27 T cell receptor beta chains sequenced from a single sample in a study of regulatory T cells in long-lasting Graves disease (dated by TCRdb to the early 2020s). Library construction relied on multiplex PCR. Sequencing took place on an Illumina HiSeq 4000. To build TCR beta libraries, CDR3 regions were amplified by Arm-PCR using iRepertoire HTBI primers. In-frame beta chains were kept once TCRdb had trimmed the public reads at Q25 with fastp and called clones with MiXCR. A single entry per CDR3 protein holds the most common genes and DNA from its merged rows. Counted in this sample were fewer than 550,000 distinct CDR3 sequences; roughly 16% of them appeared once. The ten largest clonotypes hold more than 20% of the sample. Interpreted using the paper, the time point label stands for: newly diagnosed GD, antithyroid drugs for less than 3 months. For both TCR sequencing and RNA sequencing, RNA was extracted from PBMCs in TRIzol.

These data were also reused for a study on T cells in Graves' hyperthyroidism and ophthalmopathy.

Sample: peripheral blood mononuclear cells (PBMCs), taken at new diagnosis, from a patient treated with antithyroid drugs. These receptors originate from a woman aged 35 to 60 with Graves disease. Donor details come from another sample of the same person, matched by shared clones.

With regard to this clonotype: A read error may account for a junction end that differs from germline. This chain joins TRBV19 and TRBJ1-2; D perhaps matches TRBD1 (6 bases). The CDR3 loop spans 14 amino acids. Per germline, CDR1 LNHDA and CDR2 SQIVND (reference sequence). The CDR3 loop reads CASSPGTNNYGYTF. CDR3 nucleotide sequence: TGTGCCAGTAGTCCCGGGACAAATAACTATGGCTACACCTTT.

The sample holds a few counts of this clonotype. This chain joins TRBV13 and TRBJ1-6, with TRBD1 matching over 8 bases. The CDR3 has 15 amino acids. After removal of 3 bases from V and 7 bases from J, the junction contained 5 bases not matched to a gene. The germline V gene has CDR1 PRHDT and CDR2 FYEKMQ (reference sequence). CDR3 in amino acids: CASSFGQGGNSPLHF. The CDR3 DNA reads TGTGCCAGCAGCTTTGGACAGGGTGGAAATTCACCCCTCCACTTT.

This clonotype was seen a handful of times. This chain links TRBV20-1 with TRBJ2-6, with D hard to call. Germline CDR1 DFQATT, CDR2 SNEGSKA (reference sequence). This CDR3 is built from 16 residues. Trimming left V 5 bases short and J 0 bases short, with 14 bases between. The CDR3 bases are TGCAGTGCTCTGGGCCGGAACAGCTCTGGGGCCAACGTCCTGACTTTC. This gives the protein CSALGRNSSGANVLTF.

This clonotype was picked up many times. The CDR3 DNA reads as TGTGCCTACAAAAAGGGGGCCTCCTACAATGAGCAGTTCTTC. As protein: CAYKKGASYNEQFF. The V and J genes are TRBV10-3 and TRBJ2-1; 7 nucleotides match TRBD1. J lost 0 bases, V lost 11 bases, and 7 bases had no gene match. CDR1 and CDR2 (germline): ENHRY, SYGVKD. CDR3 length: 14 amino acids.

This clonotype was recorded at least ten times. The chain joins TRBV3-1 to TRBJ1-3; D may be TRBD1 (5 bases). CDR3 length: 18 residues. CDR1 and CDR2 (germline): LGHDT, YNNKEL (reference sequence). Trimming cost V 4 bases and J 2 bases, with 21 bases left between them. Here the CDR3 reads CASSPQTGLTRPGNTIYF. DNA of the CDR3: TGTGCCAGCAGCCCCCAAACGGGACTTACAAGGCCTGGAAACACCATATATTTT. The full variable domain, rest sourced from reference TRBV3-1 and TRBJ1-3, is DTAVSQTPKYLVTQMGNDKSIKCEQNLGHDTMYWYKQDSKKFLKIMFSYNNKELIINETVPNRFSPKSPDKAHLNLHINSLELGDSAVYFCASSPQTGLTRPGNTIYFGEGSWLTVV.

The rearrangement links TRBV3-1 to TRBJ2-1, with D hard to call. CDR3 length equals 17 residues. Between the trimmed V and J ends, which lost 4 bases and 2 bases, there was a span of 18 bases. Per the germline V gene, CDR1 is LGHDT and CDR2 is YNNKEL (reference sequence). The CDR3 DNA follows: TGTGCCAGCAGCCGAGACTCCAGGTTGAGCCCCTACAATGAGCAGTTCTTC. Translating it yields CASSRDSRLSPYNEQFF.

This clonotype showed up just a few times. The V call is TRBV28, the J call TRBJ2-5; D gene ambiguous. Trimming left V 3 bases short and J 10 bases short, with 18 bases between. The CDR3 totals 14 residues. From germline, CDR1 is MDHEN and CDR2 SYDVKM. CDR3 sequence (DNA): TGTGCCAGCAGTTTCTCCGAGGCCCACAAAGGCCAGTACTTC. Translated, it gives CASSFSEAHKGQYF. Variable domain in full (rest from reference TRBV28 and TRBJ2-5): DVKVTQSSRYLVKRTGEKVFLECVQDMDHENMFWYRQDPGLGLRLIYFSYDVKMKEKGDIPEGYSVSREKKERFSLILESASTNQTSMYLCASSFSEAHKGQYFGPGTRLLVL.

This clonotype was counted at least ten times. The V and J genes are TRBV10-1 and TRBJ1-1; 7 nucleotides match TRBD1. In germline, CDR1 is WNHNN, CDR2 SYGVQD (reference sequence). V was pared by 10 bases and J by 3 bases, with 11 bases of the junction left unmatched. The CDR3 runs to 14 residues. DNA for the CDR3: TGCGCCACCCGGGACAGCGCCTTGGACACTGAAGCTTTCTTT. Translated, it gives CATRDSALDTEAFF.

This clonotype was seen many times. The rearrangement uses TRBV6-1 and TRBJ1-1; D is undetermined. The V and J ends lost 10 bases and 1 base respectively, with 25 bases between them. Germline V gives CDR1 MNHNS, CDR2 SASEGT. The CDR3 loop spans 17 amino acids. The CDR3: CATLSASLMTKNTEAFF. The CDR3 coding sequence is TGTGCCACCCTTTCCGCATCCCTTATGACCAAGAACACTGAAGCTTTCTTT.

As concerns this clonotype: Likely a read error: the CDR3 ends without its conserved phenylalanine or tryptophan. The chain recombines TRBV29-1 with TRBJ1-1; D possibly corresponds to TRBD1 (5 bases). CDR3 length: 13 residues. Germline-derived CDR1 and CDR2 are SQVTM and ANQGSEA. Trimming removed 7 bases at V and 1 base at J, with 13 bases between. CDR3 sequence (DNA): TGCAGCGCCACGACGGGGCAGAACACTGAAGCTTTCTCT. It specifies CSATTGQNTEAFS.

The chain employs TRBV29-1 and TRBJ2-1, with D perhaps matching TRBD1 or TRBD2 (5 bases each). CDR1 SQVTM and CDR2 ANQGSEA come from the germline V gene. The CDR3 consists of 15 residues. Trimming left V 7 bases short and J 7 bases short, with 23 bases between. CDR3 amino acids: CSASGDPRNYNEQFF. CDR3 coding DNA: TGCAGCGCTTCCGGGGACCCCCGGAACTATAATGAGCAGTTCTTC.

Many counts were recorded for this clonotype. V and J are TRBV12-3 or TRBV12-4 and TRBJ2-1, with a weak D call TRBD1 (5 bases). The CDR3 runs 14 residues. With 3 bases removed from V and 7 bases from J, the gap between germline ends came to 13 bases. The CDR3 nucleotides are TGTGCCAGCAGTTTGGGCAGGGTAGGGAATGAGCAGTTCTTC. This gives the protein CASSLGRVGNEQFF.

There are a few counts of this clonotype. The chain joins TRBV27 to TRBJ2-3, with no clear D. The V gene's germline CDR1 is MNHEY and CDR2 SMNVEV (reference sequence). Trimming pared 3 bases from V and 4 bases from J, leaving 20 bases between. This CDR3 has 17 amino acids. The CDR3 protein is CASSFLTYTGRADTQYF. CDR3 bases: TGTGCCAGCAGTTTCCTTACCTATACTGGCCGAGCAGATACGCAGTATTTT.

This clonotype was observed a few times. The CDR3, as DNA: TGTGCCAGCAGGCGGGACAGCCTTTCTAATGAAAAACTGTTTTTT. It encodes CASRRDSLSNEKLFF. The V gene is TRBV27, the J gene TRBJ1-4, with 7 bases matching TRBD1. The CDR3 extends over 15 amino acids. Germline CDR1 MNHEY, CDR2 SMNVEV (reference sequence). The junction had 7 bases not matched to a gene; V was cut back by 6 bases and J by 3 bases.

At least ten counts were recorded for this clonotype. V gene TRBV20-1 combines with J gene TRBJ2-3, with D possibly being TRBD2 (6 bases). The CDR3 length is 16 residues. Germline assignment: CDR1 DFQATT and CDR2 SNEGSKA (reference sequence). Trimming took off 3 bases at V and 1 base at J, with 17 bases between the two ends. CDR3 sequence (DNA): TGCAGTGCTAGTGGCACCTTAGCGGATCGCACAGATACGCAGTATTTT. Translating gives CSASGTLADRTDTQYF.

This clonotype appeared many times. The chain couples TRBV12-3 or TRBV12-4 to TRBJ2-7; 7 bases map to TRBD1. V lost 0 bases, J lost 4 bases, and 6 bases stayed unmatched. This CDR3 is built from 15 residues. Here the CDR3 reads CASSLARQGGYEQYF. The CDR3 coding sequence is TGTGCCAGCAGTTTAGCGCGACAGGGTGGGTACGAGCAGTACTTC.

The chain has TRBV6-1 and TRBJ2-3, with D possibly matching TRBD2 (7 bases). This CDR3 is built from 15 residues. The ends were cut back, 6 bases at V and 2 bases at J, with 15 bases in the middle. CDR1 is MNHNS and CDR2 is SASEGT in the germline V gene. CDR3 residues: CASRRGGTLTDTQYF. The DNA of the CDR3 is TGTGCCAGCAGGAGGGGGGGCACCCTCACAGATACGCAGTATTTT.

This clonotype was recorded a few times. The chain carries TRBV25-1 and TRBJ2-7; D is perhaps TRBD1 (6 bases). The germline V gene has CDR1 MGHDK and CDR2 SYGVNS. This CDR3 is built from 16 residues. Trimming took off 0 bases at V and 0 bases at J, with 12 bases between the two ends. CDR3 amino acids: CASSEYSQGLSYEQYF. The CDR3 region has the DNA TGTGCCAGCAGTGAATATAGCCAGGGGCTCTCCTACGAGCAGTACTTC.

This clonotype was seen a few times. This sequence joins TRBV7-8 and TRBJ2-2; no definite D call. The CDR3 totals 14 residues. V dropped 7 bases and J dropped 2 bases, with 11 bases sitting between them. The germline CDR1 and CDR2 sequences are SGHVS and FQNEAQ. The CDR3 coding sequence is TGTGCCAGCACCCTACACGGTAACACCGGGGAGCTGTTTTTT. It yields the protein CASTLHGNTGELFF. The full variable domain, with the rest looked up from reference TRBV7-8 and TRBJ2-2, is GAGVSQSPRYKVAKRGQDVALRCDPISGHVSLFWYQQALGQGPEFLTYFQNEAQLDKSGLPSDRFFAERPEGSVSTLKIQRTQQEDSAVYLCASTLHGNTGELFFGEGSRLTVL.

With regard to this clonotype: This sequence may be a read error, since a much larger clone differs from it by one base. The V gene is TRBV28, the J gene TRBJ2-1; D is uncertain. The germline V gene encodes CDR1 MDHEN and CDR2 SYDVKM. This CDR3 comprises 15 residues. CDR3 coding DNA: TGTGCCGGCAGGCAAAGGGCGAGTGGTATTTATGAGCAGTTCTTC. This codes for CAGRQRASGIYEQFF.

This clonotype was detected ten times or more. The chain couples TRBV5-1 to TRBJ1-1; TRBD1 is a possible D gene (5 bases). The CDR3 length is 14 residues. Germline V CDR1 and CDR2: SGHRS, YFSETQ. V was shortened by 0 bases and J by 2 bases, with 8 bases between the two germline ends. The CDR3 here is CASSLGTKNTEAFF. The CDR3 nucleotides read TGCGCCAGCAGCTTGGGGACAAAAAACACTGAAGCTTTCTTT.

In this sample, this clonotype turned up many times. Relative to the germline gene, one junction end is altered; a read error may explain this. The rearrangement joins TRBV3-1 to TRBJ1-1, with D hard to call. The germline CDR1 and CDR2 sequences are LGHDT and YNNKEL (reference sequence). The CDR3 is 13 amino acids. The CDR3 nucleotides are TGTGCCAGCAGCCAAGGACTGAAGACTGAAGCTTTCTTT. Amino acid sequence: CASSQGLKTEAFF. Looking up the rest from reference TRBV3-1 and TRBJ1-1 gives the full variable domain: DTAVSQTPKYLVTQMGNDKSIKCEQNLGHDTMYWYKQDSKKFLKIMFSYNNKELIINETVPNRFSPKSPDKAHLNLHINSLELGDSAVYFCASSQGLKTEAFFGQGTRLTVV.

This clonotype was recorded once. The junction and the germline gene differ at one end; a read error may be behind it. The CDR3 reads CASTRGGLTDEQFF. The CDR3 coding sequence is TGTGCCAGCACGCGCGGGGGGTTAACCGATGAACAGTTCTTC. V is TRBV6-2 or TRBV6-3 and J is TRBJ2-1; TRBD2 aligns across 8 bases. CDR1 MNHEY and CDR2 SVGEGT come from the germline V gene. The CDR3 spans 14 residues.

This clonotype was observed a handful of times. DNA for the CDR3: TGCGCCAGCAGCTTCCCTGGACTAGCGGGGGTACCCGAGCAGTACTTC. This codes for CASSFPGLAGVPEQYF. J is TRBJ2-7 and V is TRBV5-1; 13 nucleotides match TRBD2. With 2 bases clipped from V and 6 bases from J, the junction kept 8 bases outside the gene matches. The CDR3 extends over 16 amino acids. Looked up from germline, CDR1 is SGHRS and CDR2 is YFSETQ.

The V and J genes are TRBV19 and TRBJ2-2, with TRBD1 as a possible D gene (6 bases). CDR1 and CDR2 (germline): LNHDA, SQIVND (reference sequence). This CDR3 region has 15 residues. Trimming removed 3 bases at V and 2 bases at J, with 10 bases between. The CDR3 loop is CASSMGTYNTGELFF. The CDR3 region has the DNA TGTGCCAGTAGTATGGGGACATATAACACCGGGGAGCTGTTTTTT.

Many counts were recorded for this clonotype. The J gene is TRBJ1-5, the V gene TRBV7-2; unclear D gene. Looked up from germline, CDR1 is SGHTA and CDR2 is FQGNSA. This CDR3 comprises 12 residues. Trimming pared 1 base from V and 7 bases from J, leaving 5 bases between. The CDR3 nucleotides are TGTGCCAGCAGCTTAGAATACCAGCCCCAGCATTTT. Protein: CASSLEYQPQHF.

V and J are TRBV19 and TRBJ1-6, with D possibly TRBD1 on 5 matching bases. Deletions cut 8 bases from V and 9 bases from J, with 17 bases between. The CDR3 extends over 14 amino acids. Looked up from germline, CDR1 is LNHDA and CDR2 is SQIVND (reference sequence). CDR3 sequence (DNA): TGTGCCAGTGGGGGGGACCTCGGGGGTTCACCCCTCCACTTT. Its protein is CASGGDLGGSPLHF.